The present TCR beta chain was sequenced within a study of blood T cell repertoires in COVID-19. Sequencing was performed with immunoSEQ multiplex PCR; in TCRdb, only in-frame clones are kept and a portion is missing. The sample holds fewer than 400,000 clones; roughly 90% are singletons and the top ten take approximately 17%. CDR1 is SGHVS, CDR2 FNYEAQ, per germline. The germline V and J ends were trimmed by 4 bases and 7 bases, with 20 bases remaining between them. CDR3 size: 16 residues. The chain carries TRBV7-6 and TRBJ2-1; D is perhaps TRBD1 (5 bases). Sequenced sample: PBMCs or T cells enriched from blood (not recorded which). The TCR comes from a woman in her twenties or thirties who had recovered from COVID-19. The CDR3 region is CASSSEDRRPKNEQFF. CDR3 DNA: TGTGCCAGCAGCTCGGAAGACAGACGACCAAAGAATGAGCAGTTCTTC.